The clone carrying this T cell receptor beta chain has a handful of counts. What it binds is not known. Built from TCR beta cDNA, the libraries had unique molecular identifiers in them. TCRdb recomputed calls from the PCR reads with MiXCR, one row per CDR3 protein. The table records a few hundred thousand distinct CDR3 sequences, about a third of them present only once. The record originates from a study of post-analysis software for immune sequencing data. Across the study: Progressive-relapsing, secondary progressive and relapsing-remitting multiple sclerosis were among the disease courses included.

Points from the study as a whole: People with multiple sclerosis had a significantly lower normalized Chao1 diversity than controls did. TRBV5-6, TRBV5-1 and TRBV20-1 belonged to a set of roughly five TRBV segments that were more frequent in patients than controls.

The CDR3 consists of 16 residues. Trimming removed 0 bases from V and 3 bases from J, with 9 bases in between. Looked up from germline, CDR1 is MNHEY and CDR2 is SVGAGI. Sequencing used blood. The chain carries TRBV6-5 and TRBJ1-6; D ambiguous. The TCR was taken from a girl aged 10 to 17 with multiple sclerosis. This CDR3 reads CASSYSVGFYNSPLHF. The CDR3 DNA follows: TGTGCCAGCAGTTACTCTGTAGGCTTCTATAATTCACCCCTCCACTTT.